Here is one T cell receptor beta chain with its context. The sample belongs to a study of T cells in localized non-small cell lung cancer. The germline CDR1 and CDR2 sequences are SGHTA and FQGNSA. The CDR3 runs 14 residues. Trimming removed 5 bases from V and 4 bases from J, with 15 bases in between. Clones were sequenced by immunoSEQ multiplex PCR, and TCRdb holds only the in-frame ones, with some missing. This table holds tens of thousands of clones, roughly nine tenths found once. The chain combines TRBV7-2 with TRBJ2-7, with a weak D call TRBD1 (8 bases). The source was peripheral blood, collected before any cancer treatment. The source of this sequence is a male donor older than 55 with stage I squamous cell lung carcinoma. DNA for the CDR3: TGTGCCAGCAGCCGCACAGGGGGAGGGTACGAGCAGTACTTC. This sequence encodes CASSRTGGGYEQYF.